This TCR beta chain is drawn from a study of blood T cell repertoires in COVID-19. Turning to the study itself: Material from acute and convalescent COVID-19 was sourced from the United States, Italy and Spain. T cells, B-cell-depleted T cells, or PBMCs provided the cDNA or gDNA that served as material.

In its sample, this clone was seen a few times. This CDR3 has 13 amino acids. Trimming cost V 2 bases and J 7 bases, with 11 bases left between them. Looked up from germline, CDR1 is LGHDT and CDR2 is YNNKEL (reference sequence). Sequenced by immunoSEQ multiplex PCR; TCRdb stores in-frame clones only, minus some. The sample carries 99,000 or so clones, approximately 76% recorded once. The sequence derives from a woman aged 70-85 years with acute or convalescent COVID-19. The rearrangement links TRBV3-1 (or the pseudogene TRBV3-2) to TRBJ1-1; D may be TRBD1 (6 bases). Sequences were obtained from peripheral blood. Here the CDR3 DNA reads TGTGCCAGCAGCCAAAACAGGGCGGGTGAAGCTTTCTTT. It encodes CASSQNRAGEAFF.